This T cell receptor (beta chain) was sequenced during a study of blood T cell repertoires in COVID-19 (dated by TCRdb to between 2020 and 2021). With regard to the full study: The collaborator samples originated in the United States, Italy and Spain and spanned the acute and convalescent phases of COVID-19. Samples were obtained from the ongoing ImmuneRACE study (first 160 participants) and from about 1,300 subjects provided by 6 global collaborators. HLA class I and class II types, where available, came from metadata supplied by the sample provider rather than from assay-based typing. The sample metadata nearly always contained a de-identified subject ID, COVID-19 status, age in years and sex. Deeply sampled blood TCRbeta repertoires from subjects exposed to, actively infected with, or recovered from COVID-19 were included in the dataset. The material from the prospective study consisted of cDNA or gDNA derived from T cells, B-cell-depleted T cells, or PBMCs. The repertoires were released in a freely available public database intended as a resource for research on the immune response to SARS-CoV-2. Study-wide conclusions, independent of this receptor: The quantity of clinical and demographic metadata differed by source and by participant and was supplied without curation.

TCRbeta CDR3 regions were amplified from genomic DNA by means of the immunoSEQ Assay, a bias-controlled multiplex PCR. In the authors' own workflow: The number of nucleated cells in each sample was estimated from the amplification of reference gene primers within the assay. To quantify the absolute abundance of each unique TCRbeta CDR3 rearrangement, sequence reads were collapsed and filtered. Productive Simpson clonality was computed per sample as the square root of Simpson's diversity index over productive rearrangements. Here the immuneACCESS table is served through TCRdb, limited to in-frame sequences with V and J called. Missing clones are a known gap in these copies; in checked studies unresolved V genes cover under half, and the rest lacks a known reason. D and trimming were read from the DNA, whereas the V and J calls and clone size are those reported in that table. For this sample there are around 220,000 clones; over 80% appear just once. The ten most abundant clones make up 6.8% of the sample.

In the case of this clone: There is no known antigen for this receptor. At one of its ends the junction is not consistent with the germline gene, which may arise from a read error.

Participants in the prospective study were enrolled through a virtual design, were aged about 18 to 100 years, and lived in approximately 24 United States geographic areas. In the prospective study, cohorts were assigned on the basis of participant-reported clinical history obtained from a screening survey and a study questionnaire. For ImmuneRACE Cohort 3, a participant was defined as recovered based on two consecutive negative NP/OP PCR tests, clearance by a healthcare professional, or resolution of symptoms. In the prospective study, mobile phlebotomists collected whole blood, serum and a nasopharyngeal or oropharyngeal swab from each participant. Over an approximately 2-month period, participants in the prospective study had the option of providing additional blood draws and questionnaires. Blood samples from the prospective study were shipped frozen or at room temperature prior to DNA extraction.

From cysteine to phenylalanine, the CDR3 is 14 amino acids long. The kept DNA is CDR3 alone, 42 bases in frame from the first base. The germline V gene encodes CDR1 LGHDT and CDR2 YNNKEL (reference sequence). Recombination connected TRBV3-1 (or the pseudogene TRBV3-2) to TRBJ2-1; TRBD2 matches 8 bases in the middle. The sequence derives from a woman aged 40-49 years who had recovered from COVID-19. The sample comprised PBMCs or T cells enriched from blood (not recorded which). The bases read TGTGCCAGCAGCCAAGATAATAGCGGGAATGGGCAGTTCTTC. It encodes CASSQDNSGNGQFF.